This T cell receptor (beta chain) was identified in a study of T cells in Graves' hyperthyroidism and ophthalmopathy (dated by TCRdb to between 2019 and 2020). Notes on the research overall: Peripheral blood was collected at initial diagnosis, before any treatment. A discovery cohort of about a hundred patients, approximately 44 with Graves' ophthalmopathy and 55 to 65 with stable Graves' hyperthyroidism, was used to find distinguishing TCR V-J signatures. In addition, the study compared T-cell repertoires in thyroid tissue and in blood from five or six Graves' hyperthyroidism patients. Following sampling, methimazole starting at 30 mg daily was given to hyperthyroidism patients, and high-dose intravenous methylprednisolone was given to ophthalmopathy patients. According to the paper, TCR Vbeta CDR3 sequencing was carried out on more than 120 peripheral blood samples, which came from approximately 43 ophthalmopathy, roughly 75 hyperthyroidism and approximately 17 progressor patients. The 80 to 100 discovery patients were randomly divided into training and test sets at a 7:3 ratio. Prospective prediction of ophthalmopathy was tested in an independent validation cohort of 18 to 20 hyperthyroidism patients and 15 to 17 patients who later progressed to ophthalmopathy. Points the paper makes about the study in general: In validation, the model predicted progression to ophthalmopathy a median of roughly six months before onset, with about 67% sensitivity and roughly 77% specificity. A model built on a 13 V-J signature distinguished ophthalmopathy from stable hyperthyroidism, reaching about 88% sensitivity and around 82% specificity in cross-validation and 80%/75% in testing. No statistical method was used to fix the sample size in advance, and group allocation was not hidden from the investigators. Most expanded thyroid clonotypes (frequency above 0.001) were also found in blood, which suggests that blood repertoires may mirror thyroid immune responses.

Unmatched junction bases come to 12, with V trimmed by 4 bases and J by 6 bases. Spanning cysteine to phenylalanine, the CDR3 consists of 17 amino acids. Only the CDR3 DNA is retained, 51 bases long and in frame from the first base. According to the germline V gene, CDR1 reads SGHRS and CDR2 reads YFSETQ. This clonotype appeared many times. There is no known antigen for this receptor. Qualities for individual bases were not recorded, and no much larger clone is one base off. TCR beta CDR3 regions were amplified from RNA transcripts. The first round of RT-PCR for the TCR CDR3 was performed with the HTBI primer set and the Qiagen OneStep RT-PCR kit. Libraries were constructed in a second round of multiplex PCR, after which size selection and purification were performed. Libraries were sequenced paired-end with 100 bp reads on an Illumina HiSeq2000. Regarding the original processing steps: SOAPnuke was used to process the raw data, with reads discarded if the reads contained adapters or uncalled bases, had a mean Phred below 15, or lacked an exact constant-primer or identifier match. High-quality paired reads were merged with COPE v1.2.5, and unique nucleotide sequences were defined as clonotypes. Clonotypes were aligned to IMGT TRBV, TRBD and TRBJ reference segments using MiTCR v1.1. The analysis was restricted to V-J combinations with a frequency above 0.0001, which together covered 99.2% of the repertoires. The TCS score was defined as the ratio of F50 (clonal expansion) to E x V (chaos), calculated using BLOSUM62-based TCRdist between CDR3 peptides within each V-J. Welch's t-statistics and random forest reduced 500 to 550 V-J features to about 12, which were used in a naive Bayes classifier (R e1071). TCRdb trimmed public reads at Q25 via fastp, called clones via MiXCR and kept in-frame beta chains. All rows with the same CDR3 protein become a single entry with the most common DNA and genes. The V and J calls were determined by TCRdb, not by the authors. The sample records 150,000 or so distinct CDR3 sequences, 8% to 9.5% of which are singletons. The ten largest clones add up to 22% of the sample.

Hyperthyroidism patients were newly diagnosed, with disease duration under 2 months, and aged 18 to 65 years. Any patient with an uncontrolled infection, another autoimmune disease, pregnancy or lactation was excluded. Diagnoses were established on the basis of clinical symptoms, serum thyroxine and TRAb, thyroid ultrasound, and orbital computed tomography. Blood from progressor patients was collected at the time of first diagnosis with hyperthyroidism, before any ophthalmopathy symptoms had appeared. Ficoll-Paque density gradient centrifugation was used to isolate PBMCs from approximately 10 ml of fresh peripheral blood. Patients classed as progressors first received a Graves' hyperthyroidism diagnosis and then went on to develop ophthalmopathy during follow-up. Total RNA was extracted with Trizol reagent, and quality was checked on an Agilent 2100 Bioanalyzer.

This chain is built from TRBV5-1 and TRBJ2-7, with 14 bases in between that match TRBD2. This TCR came from a woman aged 18-29 years with Graves' hyperthyroidism that later progressed to Graves' ophthalmopathy. The sequencing input was blood. CDR3 sequence: CASSLIGTSGSLVEQYF. The DNA sequence is given as TGCGCCAGCAGCCTAATTGGGACTAGCGGGAGTCTTGTCGAGCAGTACTTC.